The clone carrying this TCR beta chain occurred a few times. Generated by immunoSEQ multiplex PCR, the TCRdb table keeps only in-frame clones and is missing some. The sample yields roughly 40,000 clones, about 92% seen once. V lost 4 bases and J 0 bases, leaving 6 bases between the germline ends. Per the germline V gene, CDR1 is SQVTM and CDR2 is ANQGSEA. CDR3 length: 12 amino acids. The sample belongs to a study of T cell changes during pregnancy in multiple sclerosis. The material was peripheral blood, obtained before pregnancy. The sequence was obtained from a female donor with multiple sclerosis, enrolled in a pregnancy study. The chain uses TRBV29-1 and TRBJ1-1, with D possibly being TRBD1 (5 bases). The CDR3 sequence: CSVVRVNTEAFF. In DNA form, the CDR3 reads TGCAGCGTTGTCAGGGTGAACACTGAAGCTTTCTTT.